A selection of T cell receptor beta chains follows, all from one sample in a study of cytomegalovirus exposure and HLA in healthy donors. Clones were sequenced by immunoSEQ multiplex PCR, and TCRdb holds only the in-frame ones, with some missing. The table includes about 160,000 clones, over 80% detected once. Sequenced: PBMCs. These receptors originate from a male donor in good health and CMV-seropositive. The CDR3 runs from the conserved cysteine through the conserved F or W. A D gene is named only where the DNA matches it firmly. Size is stated for part of the rows, as once, few or many counts, or as a class when the clone is expanded.

CDR3 DNA: TGTGCCAGCAGTGATCCGGCTTACAGCTCCTACGAGCAGTACTTC; CDR3 protein: CASSDPAYSSYEQYF; D gene: .; J gene: TRBJ2-7; clone size: .; V gene: TRBV2
CDR3 DNA: TGTGCCAGCAGTGAGGAGGGTTGGACTGAAGCTTTCTTT; CDR3 protein: CASSEEGWTEAFF; D gene: .; J gene: TRBJ1-1; clone size: .; V gene: TRBV25-1
CDR3 DNA: TGTGCCAGCAGCCGGGACAGGGGAGGGTACGAGCAGTACTTC; CDR3 protein: CASSRDRGGYEQYF; D gene: TRBD1; J gene: TRBJ2-7; clone size: .; V gene: TRBV7-2
CDR3 DNA: TGTGCCAGCAGCCCCGCCGCGACTAGCGGCTACGAGCAGTACTTC; CDR3 protein: CASSPAATSGYEQYF; D gene: TRBD2; J gene: TRBJ2-7; clone size: .; V gene: TRBV28
CDR3 DNA: TGCAGCGTCGTCGACAGGGCGAAAACAGATACGCAGTATTTT; CDR3 protein: CSVVDRAKTDTQYF; D gene: TRBD1; J gene: TRBJ2-3; clone size: .; V gene: TRBV29-1
CDR3 DNA: TGTGCCAGCAGTCCGGGACAGATGAACACTGAAGCTTTCTTT; CDR3 protein: CASSPGQMNTEAFF; D gene: TRBD1; J gene: TRBJ1-1; clone size: .; V gene: TRBV27
CDR3 DNA: TGTGCCAGCAGCGTAGTAGAGGGCTCGCCCCAGCATTTT; CDR3 protein: CASSVVEGSPQHF; D gene: .; J gene: TRBJ1-5; clone size: .; V gene: TRBV9
CDR3 DNA: TGTGCCAGTAGTTCTAGGCGACAGGGTTTAGATACGCAGTATTTT; CDR3 protein: CASSSRRQGLDTQYF; D gene: TRBD1; J gene: TRBJ2-3; clone size: once; V gene: TRBV19
CDR3 DNA: TGTGCCAGTAGCCAACACCAGGGGACGGGGGGGATGAGCGGCTACACCTTC; CDR3 protein: CASSQHQGTGGMSGYTF; D gene: .; J gene: TRBJ1-2; clone size: .; V gene: TRBV19
CDR3 DNA: TGTGCCAGCAGCCAGGAATCGGGTAGCAATCAGCCCCAGCATTTT; CDR3 protein: CASSQESGSNQPQHF; D gene: .; J gene: TRBJ1-5; clone size: once; V gene: TRBV4-1
CDR3 DNA: TGCGCCAGCAGCCAAGATTACAGGGAGAGCATTCAGTACTTC; CDR3 protein: CASSQDYRESIQYF; D gene: .; J gene: TRBJ2-4; clone size: .; V gene: TRBV4-1
CDR3 DNA: TGTGCCAGCAGCTCCGCGCTGACAGTGGTAGGGCTTGAAGCTTTCTTT; CDR3 protein: CASSSALTVVGLEAFF; D gene: .; J gene: TRBJ1-1; clone size: .; V gene: TRBV7-8
CDR3 DNA: TGTGCCAGCTCACCAAGGCTAGCGGTACAAGAGACCCAGTACTTC; CDR3 protein: CASSPRLAVQETQYF; D gene: TRBD2; J gene: TRBJ2-5; clone size: .; V gene: TRBV18
CDR3 DNA: TGTGCCAGCAGTCCCGGAGGGGAGCAGTACTTC; CDR3 protein: CASSPGGEQYF; D gene: .; J gene: TRBJ2-7; clone size: once; V gene: TRBV28
CDR3 DNA: TGCGCCAGCAGCCAAGATCGACTCTGGCCCTACGAGCAGTACTTC; CDR3 protein: CASSQDRLWPYEQYF; D gene: .; J gene: TRBJ2-7; clone size: once; V gene: TRBV4-3